What follows is one T cell receptor beta chain and its context. This sample is part of a study of blood T cell repertoires in COVID-19. The repertoire was sequenced with immunoSEQ multiplex PCR; TCRdb's copy has only in-frame clones and lacks some. The table includes some 150,000 clones, 80% to 90% detected once. V lost 2 bases and J 0 bases, leaving 14 bases between the germline ends. This CDR3 comprises 17 residues. The V gene's germline CDR1 is SGHVS and CDR2 FNYEAQ. The genes are TRBV7-6 and TRBJ1-3; no definite D call. The sequenced material came from peripheral blood. This clonotype was sampled from a woman in her 40s with acute or convalescent COVID-19. In nucleotides, the CDR3 is TGTGCCAGCAGCTTATATATGATGCGGAGCTCTGGAAACACCATATATTTT. Encoded protein: CASSLYMMRSSGNTIYF. Looking up the rest from reference TRBV7-6 and TRBJ1-3 gives the full variable domain: GAGVSQSPRYKVTKRGQDVALRCDPISGHVSLYWYRQALGQGPEFLTYFNYEAQQDKSGLPNDRFSAERPEGSISTLTIQRTEQRDSAMYRCASSLYMMRSSGNTIYFGEGSWLTVV.